This record concerns one T cell receptor beta chain sequence. The germline V gene has CDR1 SGHDT and CDR2 YYEEEE. CDR3 size: 13 residues. V lost 1 base to trimming and J lost 3 bases, with 5 bases between them. The data originate from a study of CD8 T cells in ankylosing spondylitis. In making TCR beta libraries, quantitative 5'-RACE with molecular barcodes was used. TCRdb called the 5' RACE reads again in MiXCR, with one record for every CDR3 protein. Of approximately 250,000 distinct CDR3 sequences in the sample, 30% to 35% were seen once. The rearrangement joins TRBV5-6 to TRBJ2-4; TRBD2 is a possible D gene (5 bases). This receptor was identified in a male donor with ankylosing spondylitis or in good health (not recorded which). Sequencing was performed on blood, either unsorted or a sorted T cell fraction (not recorded which). The DNA for the CDR3 is TGTGCCAGCAGCTTGCGGGGCAAAAACATTCAGTACTTC. This encodes CASSLRGKNIQYF.